A few counts support the clone carrying this T cell receptor beta chain. Antigen: not known. Libraries were prepared by immunoSEQ multiplex PCR; TCRdb keeps only in-frame clonotypes and omits some of them. The data hold approximately 60,000 clones, with almost 95% observed a single time. The CDR3 has 15 amino acids. V lost 4 bases to trimming and J lost 5 bases; unmatched junction nucleotides: 9. Germline CDR1 is MGHRA and CDR2 is YSYEKL. This sample is part of a study of OX40 agonist ivuxolimab in advanced cancers. For the study at large: The dose-escalation cohort had hepatocellular carcinoma, melanoma, renal cell or head and neck cancer. Findings of the study overall: At doses 0.1 to 3.0 mg/kg, CD4+ and CD8+ clones expanded.

The receptor was isolated from an adult with an advanced solid tumor such as melanoma, head and neck, liver or kidney cancer. The material sequenced was CD4+ or CD8+ T cells sorted from blood, taken in a trial of the OX40 agonist ivuxolimab. The genes are TRBV4-1 and TRBJ1-1; 8 nucleotides agree with TRBD1. The CDR3 DNA reads as TGCGCCAGCAGCCCGGCGGGCAGGGGGCGTACTGAAGCTTTCTTT. Amino acid sequence: CASSPAGRGRTEAFF.